These T cell receptor beta chains were read from a single sample in a study of blood T cell repertoires in COVID-19. Here immunoSEQ multiplex PCR was the method, and the copy in TCRdb shows in-frame clones only, minus some. The data contain about 430,000 clones, roughly 90% of them singletons. Sample: peripheral blood. The receptors come from a young man with COVID-19, enrolled during active disease. CDR3s include the opening cysteine and the closing phenylalanine or tryptophan. The D gene is left open where the match is weak. A clone size is listed for some rows: how often the clone was seen (once, few, many), or a class if it is expanded.

size	V	J	D	DNA	CDR3
NA	TRBV25-1	TRBJ2-3	TRBD2	TGTGCCAGCAAAGGGAAGCGGGGGGTTCGTTATACGCAGTATTTT	CASKGKRGVRYTQYF
once	TRBV12-3/TRBV12-4	TRBJ2-7	TRBD1	TGTGCCAGCAGCCCGGACAGGTTCTACGAGCAGTACTTC	CASSPDRFYEQYF
NA	TRBV4-1	TRBJ1-1	NA	TGCGCCAGCAGTGGCCGAACCCTGAACACTGAAGCTTTCTTT	CASSGRTLNTEAFF
NA	TRBV6-5	TRBJ2-7	TRBD1	TGTGCCAGCAGTTCACAGGGGGCAAAGGGGTACGAGCAGTACTTC	CASSSQGAKGYEQYF
NA	TRBV21-1	TRBJ1-4	NA	TGTGCCAGCAGCAAAGGCCCAGGGGAAACTAATGAAAAACTGTTTTTT	CASSKGPGETNEKLFF
NA	TRBV5-1	TRBJ2-5	NA	TGCGCCAGCAGCTTGGTAGGGGGAGGGGAGACCCAGTACTTC	CASSLVGGGETQYF
few	TRBV7-9	TRBJ2-2	NA	TGTGCCAGCAGGCTGCGAGAGGCCGGGGAGCTGTTTTTT	CASRLREAGELFF
NA	TRBV5-1	TRBJ2-5	NA	TGCGCCAGCAGCCAGGACAGCCCGGAGACCCAGTACTTC	CASSQDSPETQYF
NA	TRBV25-1	TRBJ1-2	NA	TGTGCCAGCAGTCAAGCGGGGGGCCTTGACTATGGCTACACCTTC	CASSQAGGLDYGYTF
NA	TRBV6-5	TRBJ1-3	NA	TGTGCCAGCCGGTCCTTCCAAGGAAACACCATATATTTT	CASRSFQGNTIYF
NA	TRBV6-1	TRBJ1-2	TRBD1	TGTGCCAGCAGTGGCTACGGGACAGGGGCATTCTATGGCTACACCTTC	CASSGYGTGAFYGYTF
NA	TRBV7-6	TRBJ2-3	NA	TGTGCCAGCAGCCCTCTTAGCACAGATACGCAGTATTTT	CASSPLSTDTQYF
NA	TRBV5-1	TRBJ2-3	TRBD2	TGCGCCAGCAGTCTGAGCGGGGACTACACAGATACGCAGTATTTT	CASSLSGDYTDTQYF
once	TRBV19	TRBJ1-2	NA	TGTGCCAGTCGAAACGGACAGCCCTCTAACTATGGCTACACCTTC	CASRNGQPSNYGYTF
NA	TRBV18	TRBJ2-5	NA	TGTGCCAGCTCACCACTGTTTGCGGAGACCCAGTACTTC	CASSPLFAETQYF
NA	TRBV4-1	TRBJ2-2	NA	TGCGCCAGCACCTGGGGCGGACAGACCGGGGAGCTGTTTTTT	CASTWGGQTGELFF
NA	TRBV18	TRBJ2-2	NA	TGTGCCAGCTCACTCTCGGGGTCTCGTTTGGAGCTGTTTTTT	CASSLSGSRLELFF
NA	TRBV5-6	TRBJ1-2	NA	TGTGCCAGCAGTAGTGGAGGTCCGAGAGGCTACACCTTC	CASSSGGPRGYTF
NA	TRBV29-1	TRBJ2-1	TRBD1	TGCAGCGTTTTATCGGGACAGTTCCATGAGCAGTTCTTC	CSVLSGQFHEQFF
NA	TRBV10-2	TRBJ2-7	NA	TGCGCCAGCAGTGAGGAGGGGGACGAGCAGTACTTC	CASSEEGDEQYF
NA	TRBV30	TRBJ2-3	NA	TGTGCCTGGAGCGCACGTACCGGGCCCGGGGGCACAGATACGCAGTATTTT	CAWSARTGPGGTDTQYF
NA	TRBV3-1/TRBV3-2	TRBJ2-1	NA	TGTGCCAGCAGCCAAGATTTAATAGCGGCCTACAATGAGCAGTTCTTC	CASSQDLIAAYNEQFF
once	TRBV25-1	TRBJ1-1	NA	TGTGCCAGCAGCTGGGGACAGAACACTGAAGCTTTCTTT	CASSWGQNTEAFF
once	TRBV10-2	TRBJ1-1	TRBD1	TGCGCCACCACGGACAGGGGGGACACTGAAGCTTTCTTT	CATTDRGDTEAFF
NA	TRBV7-8	TRBJ2-4	NA	TGTGCCAGCAGCTTAATGGGTGGGGCGGACGGTCAGTACTTC	CASSLMGGADGQYF
NA	TRBV7-9	TRBJ2-3	TRBD2	TGTGCCAGCAGCTTAGAGGGACTAGCGGGCCGCACAGATACGCAGTATTTT	CASSLEGLAGRTDTQYF
once	TRBV4-2	TRBJ2-2	TRBD1	TGTGCCAGCAGCCAAGGGGACAGGGGAGGCACCGGGGAGCTGTTTTTT	CASSQGDRGGTGELFF
NA	TRBV6-4	TRBJ2-5	NA	TGTGCCAGCAACCGGGACTTCCAAGAGACCCAGTACTTC	CASNRDFQETQYF
NA	TRBV4-1	TRBJ2-1	NA	TGCGCCAGCAGCGGGGGCAGCCTAAGCTCCTACAATGAGCAGTTCTTC	CASSGGSLSSYNEQFF
NA	TRBV4-1	TRBJ1-6	TRBD1	TGCGCCAGCAGCCAGTTTGGAGACAGGGTGAATTCACCCCTCCACTTT	CASSQFGDRVNSPLHF
NA	TRBV9	TRBJ2-5	TRBD2	TGTGCCAGCAGCGTAGGGGGTAGCGGGGCTCAACAGACCCAGTACTTC	CASSVGGSGAQQTQYF
NA	TRBV10-2	TRBJ2-1	NA	TGCGCCAGCAGTGAGTCGAGCTCCTACAATGAGCAGTTCTTC	CASSESSSYNEQFF
NA	TRBV12-3/TRBV12-4	TRBJ2-2	NA	TGTGCCAGCAGTCGACTAGCCGGGGAGCTGTTTTTT	CASSRLAGELFF
NA	TRBV11-2	TRBJ1-1	NA	TGTGCCAGCAGCTTCATCAGGGTTACTGAAGCTTTCTTT	CASSFIRVTEAFF
NA	TRBV9	TRBJ2-7	NA	TGTGCCAGCAGCGTAGCCTCCGGGGAGAGGGACGAGCAGTACTTC	CASSVASGERDEQYF
NA	TRBV5-4	TRBJ2-5	NA	TGTGCCAGCAGCTATGCCAGTTTCCAAGAGACCCAGTACTTC	CASSYASFQETQYF
NA	TRBV9	TRBJ2-1	TRBD2	TGTGCCAGCAGCGTAGCTACGTGGTCGGGGGGGGCATACAATGAGCAGTTCTTC	CASSVATWSGGAYNEQFF
NA	TRBV4-2	TRBJ2-7	TRBD2	TGTGCCAGCAGCCAAGATAGTTTGACCGGGACTAGCAGCCCCGAGCAGTACTTC	CASSQDSLTGTSSPEQYF
NA	TRBV5-4	TRBJ2-6	TRBD2	TGTGCCAGCAGCCCCTTGGGCGGGGGGAGCTCTGGGGCCAACGTCCTGACTTTC	CASSPLGGGSSGANVLTF
few	TRBV7-9	TRBJ2-7	NA	TGTGCCAGCAGCTCGTCGAGAGAGCAGTACTTC	CASSSSREQYF
NA	TRBV5-4	TRBJ2-3	NA	TGTGCCAGCAGTCCAGAGGCCTCCTCAAATACGCAGTATTTT	CASSPEASSNTQYF
NA	TRBV3-1/TRBV3-2	TRBJ2-5	TRBD1	TGTGCCAGCAGCCCTAGGGACAGGGGAAAGTACTTC	CASSPRDRGKYF
NA	TRBV6-5	TRBJ2-7	NA	TGTGCCAGCAGTTCAGTAGGCGGCTACGAGCAGTACTTC	CASSSVGGYEQYF
NA	TRBV27	TRBJ1-3	NA	TGTGCCAGCAGTTTAGACATGAGCTCTGGAAACACCATATATTTT	CASSLDMSSGNTIYF
NA	TRBV5-6	TRBJ2-4	NA	TGTGCCAGCAGCTTGGGGACTCTATCCATTCAGTACTTC	CASSLGTLSIQYF
NA	TRBV27	TRBJ2-3	TRBD1	TGTGCCAGCAGTTCCACCTCGGGACAGGGGTGGGGGGCTACGCAGTATTTT	CASSSTSGQGWGATQYF
NA	TRBV29-1	TRBJ2-5	TRBD2	TGCAGCGTCTACCAACGGGGGAGGGAAGAGACCCAGTACTTC	CSVYQRGREETQYF
NA	TRBV5-4	TRBJ1-1	NA	TGTGCCAGCAGCTTCTCCACAGGTATTGAAGCTTTCTTT	CASSFSTGIEAFF
NA	TRBV19	TRBJ1-2	NA	TGTGCCAGTTCACGATACCTTCGAGGTGGGCAGGGCTATGGCTACACCTTC	CASSRYLRGGQGYGYTF
NA	TRBV5-6	TRBJ2-3	TRBD2	TGTGCCAGCAGCTTGTTTGCGGGAGGTCCCACAGATACGCAGTATTTT	CASSLFAGGPTDTQYF
NA	TRBV7-9	TRBJ1-4	NA	TGTGCCAGCAGCTTATTGTCCGGTGCAACTAATGAAAAACTGTTTTTT	CASSLLSGATNEKLFF
NA	TRBV4-1	TRBJ2-1	TRBD2	TGCGCCAGCAGCCCGACAACTAGCGGCTCCTACAATGAGCAGTTCTTC	CASSPTTSGSYNEQFF